The rows below give T cell receptor beta chains drawn from one sample of a study of Ad26.COV2.S vaccination and SARS-CoV-2 variants. Repertoires were generated with immunoSEQ multiplex PCR, while TCRdb's copy carries only in-frame clones and drops some. Among 410,000 or so clones listed, approximately 90% were seen once. Specimen: peripheral blood, collected in a trial of Ad26.COV2.S vaccine versus placebo. The receptors were gathered from a person between 18 and 59 years old who received the Ad26.COV2.S COVID-19 vaccine or a placebo. The CDR3 runs from the conserved cysteine through the conserved F or W. The D gene is left open where the match is weak. Size is omitted from some rows. Given values are once, few, many or a class for expanded clones.

d_call j_call clone_size v_call cdr3_nt cdr3_aa
- TRBJ1-2 - TRBV4-3 TGCGCCAGCAGCCAAGATCCCCGATACCCTACCGGCTACACCTTC CASSQDPRYPTGYTF
TRBD1 TRBJ1-5 - TRBV5-1 TGCGCCAGCAGCTGGACAGGGTACCCATGGCCCCAGCATTTT CASSWTGYPWPQHF
TRBD1 TRBJ1-2 - TRBV19 TGTGCCAGTAGTTCCCGGGACAGGGTACCTGGCTACACCTTC CASSSRDRVPGYTF
TRBD2 TRBJ2-1 - TRBV14 TGTGCCAGCAGGCCCAGCGGGGGGCCCCGACCGCAGTTCTTC CASRPSGGPRPQFF
- TRBJ1-2 - TRBV3-1/TRBV3-2 TGTGCCAGCAGCCAACCCCCTTGGAACTATGGCTACACCTTC CASSQPPWNYGYTF
- TRBJ1-2 - TRBV19 TGTGCCAGTAGCCTTAGGAACACCTTTAACTATGGCTACACCTTC CASSLRNTFNYGYTF
- TRBJ1-2 once TRBV10-3 TGTGCCATCAAGAAGACCTTAGAGTCGGATGGCTACACCTTC CAIKKTLESDGYTF
TRBD2 TRBJ2-5 - TRBV19 TGTGCCAGTAGTAGCGGGGGGGTAGGGGAGACCCAGTACTTC CASSSGGVGETQYF
TRBD2 TRBJ2-5 - TRBV2 TGTGCCAGCAGTGAAACGGCTAGCGGGGGATTTAAAGAGACCCAGTACTTC CASSETASGGFKETQYF
- TRBJ2-5 once TRBV7-9 TGTGCCAGCACCTCTAGTGGGACCCAGTACTTC CASTSSGTQYF
- TRBJ1-5 - TRBV19 TGTGCCAGTAGTATAGGGGCTTATAGCAATCAGCCCCAGCATTTT CASSIGAYSNQPQHF
- TRBJ1-3 - TRBV4-3 TGCGCCAGCAGCCAAATCCGACAGGTACGAGGAAACACCATATATTTT CASSQIRQVRGNTIYF
- TRBJ1-2 - TRBV19 TGTGCCAGTAACGAAGGCCCCAAAACAGGGATTAACTATGGCTACACCTTC CASNEGPKTGINYGYTF
- TRBJ1-4 - TRBV21-1 TGTGCCAGCAGCCCAGGACGGGAGAATGAAAAACTGTTTTTT CASSPGRENEKLFF
TRBD2 TRBJ2-3 - TRBV27 TGTGCCAGCAGATCTAGCGGGTCAAGGGGAGATACGCAGTATTTT CASRSSGSRGDTQYF
- TRBJ2-3 - TRBV7-2 TGTGCCAGCAGCTTAAGGGCAACCCCGGATACGCAGTATTTT CASSLRATPDTQYF
- TRBJ1-1 - TRBV11-3 TGTGCCAGCAGCTTCCGGGGAAACACTGAAGCTTTCTTT CASSFRGNTEAFF
- TRBJ2-7 - TRBV6-1 TGTGCCAGCAGTGAAGGGAGTTTGGGTATTTACGAGCAGTACTTC CASSEGSLGIYEQYF
- TRBJ1-1 - TRBV18 TGTGCCAGCTCACCGCCCAGGGGAAAGGCCCCGCCTGAAGCTTTCTTT CASSPPRGKAPPEAFF
TRBD2 TRBJ2-3 - TRBV19 TGTGCCAGTAGTCCAGGACTAGAAATAGATACGCAGTATTTT CASSPGLEIDTQYF
- TRBJ2-6 - TRBV19 TGTGCCAGTAGTATGGTCCACTCTGGGGCCAACGTCCTGACTTTC CASSMVHSGANVLTF
TRBD2 TRBJ2-3 - TRBV7-2 TGTGCCAGCAGCCCTTACGAGCGGGGGTTCGATACGCAGTATTTT CASSPYERGFDTQYF
TRBD2 TRBJ2-5 - TRBV5-1 TGCGCCAGCAAGCGGGGGGACCAAGAGACCCAGTACTTC CASKRGDQETQYF
TRBD1 TRBJ1-2 few TRBV5-6 TGTGCCAGCAGCTTGTTTGGGACAGAGTCCTTATCCTATGGCTACACCTTC CASSLFGTESLSYGYTF
- TRBJ1-1 - TRBV7-2 TGTGCCAGCAGCTCCCGGAGATCGGGACACCGTCCTCTGTTT CASSSRRSGHRPLF
- TRBJ2-7 - TRBV3-1/TRBV3-2 TGTGCCAGCAGCCAGGGATTTTACGAGCAGTACTTC CASSQGFYEQYF
TRBD1 TRBJ1-2 - TRBV11-2 TGTGCCAGCAGCGCCCGGGACAGGGGGCGGATTAACTATGGCTACACCTTC CASSARDRGRINYGYTF
- TRBJ2-3 - TRBV29-1 TGCAGCGTTGAAGGCTGGTCCACTACCCCAGATACGCAGTATTTT CSVEGWSTTPDTQYF
TRBD2 TRBJ2-7 - TRBV4-1 TGCGCCAGCAGCCAATTTACTAGCGGGGGGGCCGGGTCCGAGCAGTACTTC CASSQFTSGGAGSEQYF
TRBD2 TRBJ2-7 - TRBV2 TGTGCCAGCAGCGGACTCGGGACTAGCAAGGTCCTACGCCACGAGCAGTACTTC CASSGLGTSKVLRHEQYF
TRBD1 TRBJ2-2 once TRBV7-9 TGTGCCAGCAGCCTCGGGACAGGGTCGGCCGGGGAGCTGTTTTTT CASSLGTGSAGELFF